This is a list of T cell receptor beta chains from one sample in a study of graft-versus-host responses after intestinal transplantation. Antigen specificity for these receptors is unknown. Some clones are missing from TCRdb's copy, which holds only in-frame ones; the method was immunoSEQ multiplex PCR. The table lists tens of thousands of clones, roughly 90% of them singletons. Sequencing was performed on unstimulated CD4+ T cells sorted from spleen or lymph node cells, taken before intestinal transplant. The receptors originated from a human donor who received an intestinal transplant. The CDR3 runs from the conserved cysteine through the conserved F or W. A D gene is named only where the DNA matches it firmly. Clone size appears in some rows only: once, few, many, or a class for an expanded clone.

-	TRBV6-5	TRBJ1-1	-	TGTGCCAGCAGTTATGGGGGGGGGACTGAAGCTTTCTTT	CASSYGGGTEAFF
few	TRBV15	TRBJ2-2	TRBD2	TGTGCCACCAGCAGAGATGGGGGGGCGAACACCGGGGAGCTGTTTTTT	CATSRDGGANTGELFF
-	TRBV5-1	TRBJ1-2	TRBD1	TGCGCCAGCAGCTTGGTGGGGACAGTAGCCTATGGCTACACCTTC	CASSLVGTVAYGYTF
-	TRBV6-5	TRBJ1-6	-	TGTGCCAGCAGCCCCGGGGCCAGGGGTTCTGCACCCCTCCACTTT	CASSPGARGSAPLHF
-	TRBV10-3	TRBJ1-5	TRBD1	TGTGCCATCAAGTCTGGGGACAGGGGCGGACAGCCCCAGCATTTT	CAIKSGDRGGQPQHF
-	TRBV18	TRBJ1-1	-	TGTGCCAGCTCACAGAGGCTGGAAATGCCCGAAGCTTTCTTT	CASSQRLEMPEAFF
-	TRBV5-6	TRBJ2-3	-	TGTGCCAGCAGCTTGGGCGAGGCGGATACGCAGTATTTT	CASSLGEADTQYF
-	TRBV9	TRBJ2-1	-	TGTGCCAGCAGCGTAGGGCAGGCCTTGGTCTTC	CASSVGQALVF
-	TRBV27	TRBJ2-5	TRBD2	TGTGCCAGCAGTTTAGGGGGGGAGGGTGTGCCCCAGTACTTC	CASSLGGEGVPQYF
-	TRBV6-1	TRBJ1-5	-	TGTGCCAGCAGTGAAGGGACAACGAGTCAGCCCCAGCATTTT	CASSEGTTSQPQHF
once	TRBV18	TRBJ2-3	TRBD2	TGTGCCAGCTCCTTCATAGCGGGGGGGCTTGGCACAGATACGCAGTATTTT	CASSFIAGGLGTDTQYF
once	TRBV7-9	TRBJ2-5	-	TGTGCCAGCAGCCAAACTAGTTCGGAGACCCAGTACTTC	CASSQTSSETQYF
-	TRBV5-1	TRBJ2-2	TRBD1	TGCGCCAGCAGCCCCTCGGGACAGGGTGGTACCGGGGAGCTGTTTTTT	CASSPSGQGGTGELFF
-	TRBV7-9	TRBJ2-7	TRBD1	TGTGCCAGCAGCTTATTACCCCCTGTGGGACAGATCTACGAGCAGTACTTC	CASSLLPPVGQIYEQYF
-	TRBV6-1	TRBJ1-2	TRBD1	TGTGCCAGCAGTTCCCAAGGGACAGGGGGATGGGGCTACACCTTC	CASSSQGTGGWGYTF
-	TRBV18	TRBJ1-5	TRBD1	TGTGCCAGCTCACCAGTCAGGGGACAGGGGCCCAATCAGCCCCAGCATTTT	CASSPVRGQGPNQPQHF
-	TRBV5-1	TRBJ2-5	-	TGCGCCAGCAGCTTGGGGTCGGGGACCCAGTACTTC	CASSLGSGTQYF
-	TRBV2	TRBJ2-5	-	TGTGCCAGCCTGAGGGCTGCGTACCAAGAGACCCAGTACTTC	CASLRAAYQETQYF
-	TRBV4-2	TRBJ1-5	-	TGTGCCAGCAGCCCTCGGCGGGGGGGGTATGTTGGTCAGCCCCAGCATTTT	CASSPRRGGYVGQPQHF
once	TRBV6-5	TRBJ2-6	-	TGTGCCAGCAGTCTTTCTGGGGCCAACGTCCTGACTTTC	CASSLSGANVLTF
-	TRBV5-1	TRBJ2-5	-	TGCGCCAGCAGCAGTGTCGGTCCCAGGGAGACCCAGTACTTC	CASSSVGPRETQYF
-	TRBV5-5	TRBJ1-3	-	TGTGCCAGCAGCTTGGCCAAGGGGGTCTCTGGAAACACCATATATTTT	CASSLAKGVSGNTIYF